This paragraph reports one T cell receptor beta chain. Its antigen is undetermined. This sample also contains other DNA sequences that code for the same CDR3. This record comes from a study of shared clonotypes between healthy human individuals. Study details: A few men and a couple of women, aged 18 to 49, were donors. For every donor, three CD4 naive, three CD4 memory, two CD8 naive and one CD8 memory plates were used.

Naive CD8 cells were CD45RO-negative, positively selected for CCR7, excluding terminally differentiated effector memory CD45RA+ cells. Notes on the study in general: Generally, naive subsets (rather than memory subsets) showed larger estimated richness.

The method was immunoSEQ multiplex PCR; TCRdb's version includes in-frame clones alone and lacks a portion of them. The data contain 1.5 million to 2.5 million clones, about 95% of them singletons. CDR3 size: 13 residues. The germline CDR1 and CDR2 sequences are MGHRA and YSYEKL. V trimming: 4 bases; J trimming: 3 bases; junction bases outside the gene matches: 2. Sequenced input: naive CD8+ T cells sorted from blood. J is TRBJ2-7 and V is TRBV4-1, with 8 bases fitting TRBD1. The sequence came from a man in his late teens or twenties in good health. In DNA form, the CDR3 reads TGCGCCAGCAGCCCGACAGGGGACTACGAGCAGTACTTC. The encoded protein is CASSPTGDYEQYF.